Sequencing of this T cell receptor beta chain was carried out in a study of molecular identifiers for immune sequencing clone quantification. Bulk TCR libraries used previously described methods and listed TCR primers. TCRdb passed the PCR reads through MiXCR, listing each CDR3 protein once. The table lists roughly 100,000 distinct CDR3 sequences, around 30% of them singletons. The germline V gene has CDR1 SGDLS and CDR2 YYNGEE. This CDR3 is built from 14 residues. Trimming removed 2 bases at V and 8 bases at J, with 14 bases between. This clonotype came up a few times. The sample comprised naive CD8+ T cells from blood, with Jurkat cell RNA spiked in. Subset specified: FACS-sorted CD8+CD4-CCR7+CD45RA+ naive T cells. The sequence was obtained from a human donor in good health. Some libraries in this study had Jurkat cell RNA spiked in. V gene TRBV9 combines with J gene TRBJ1-5, with D uncertain. The CDR3 protein is CASSVVKVGKPQHF. The CDR3 nucleotides are TGTGCCAGCAGCGTGGTTAAAGTCGGTAAGCCCCAGCATTTT.